Shown below are 20 T cell receptor beta chains from a single sample sequenced in a study of T-cell memory formation after mild COVID-19. A single record per CDR3 protein comes from TCRdb applying MiXCR to the 5' RACE reads. The sample lists approximately 190,000 distinct CDR3 sequences, 15% to 20% occurring once. Sequenced material: PBMCs or a T cell subset sorted from them (not recorded which). The receptor set was obtained from an adult woman who had mild COVID-19 (a few samples of this study predate the infection). Cell type and time point are not known.

Only a few counts were recorded for this clonotype. This rearrangement joins TRBV20-1 to TRBJ2-3; D is possibly TRBD1 or TRBD2 (5 bases each). The CDR3 covers 14 residues. V was cut by 2 bases and J by 0 bases, with 9 bases left in between. Germline CDR1 reads DFQATT; CDR2 reads SNEGSKA (reference sequence). This CDR3 reads CSARRDRSTDTQYF. CDR3 sequence (DNA): TGCAGTGCTAGACGGGACCGTAGCACAGATACGCAGTATTTT.

This chain joins TRBV6-1 and TRBJ2-3, with 7 bases that match TRBD1. The V and J ends lost 5 bases and 0 bases, in that order; junction bases with no gene match: 2. Germline lookup yields CDR1 MNHNS and CDR2 SASEGT. The CDR3 is made up of 14 amino acids. For the CDR3, the DNA is TGTGCCAGCAGTATCAGGGGGAGCACAGATACGCAGTATTTT. This encodes CASSIRGSTDTQYF.

This clonotype is categorized as medium-sized. The CDR3 protein is CASSRRTITDTQYF. The CDR3 bases are TGCGCCAGCAGCCGAAGGACTATCACAGATACGCAGTATTTT. The V and J genes are TRBV5-1 and TRBJ2-3; tentative D call: TRBD2 (6 bases). This CDR3 region has 14 residues. The germline gives CDR1 SGHRS, CDR2 YFSETQ. Between the trimmed V and J ends, which lost 4 bases and 2 bases, there was a span of 11 bases. The variable domain in full, with the rest retrieved from reference TRBV5-1 and TRBJ2-3, is KAGVTQTPRYLIKTRGQQVTLSCSPISGHRSVSWYQQTPGQGLQFLFEYFSETQRNKGNFPGRFSGRQFSNSRSEMNVSTLELGDSALYLCASSRRTITDTQYFGPGTRLTVL.

The chain carries TRBV20-1 and TRBJ2-7, with D unresolved. This CDR3 spans 14 amino acids. The ends were cut back, 1 base at V and 3 bases at J, with 13 bases in the middle. Germline V gene lookup returns CDR1 DFQATT and CDR2 SNEGSKA (reference sequence). In DNA, the CDR3 is TGCAGTGCTAGAGGGCAGGCCCACCTCTACGAGCAGTACTTC. Translating gives CSARGQAHLYEQYF.

V is TRBV10-3 and J is TRBJ2-7; D unclear. The CDR3 consists of 13 residues. Germline V gene lookup returns CDR1 ENHRY and CDR2 SYGVKD. Trimming pared 8 bases from V and 4 bases from J, leaving 15 bases between. The DNA for the CDR3 is TGTGCCATCGGGGATCCCCCCCTTTACGAGCAGTACTTC. This translates into CAIGDPPLYEQYF.

This clonotype was observed a handful of times. The genes are TRBV11-2 and TRBJ1-2, with D possibly matching TRBD1 (5 bases). Looked up from germline, CDR1 is SGHAT and CDR2 is FQNNGV. Deletions cut 0 bases from V and 8 bases from J, with 10 bases between. There are 13 residues in the CDR3. Here the CDR3 DNA reads TGTGCCAGCAGCTTAGACAGGGATGGGGGCTACACCTTC. Residues: CASSLDRDGGYTF.

This clonotype was seen a handful of times. The V gene is TRBV2, the J gene TRBJ1-3, with D uncertain. The CDR3 spans 16 residues. Germline V gene data show CDR1 as SNHLY and CDR2 as FYNNEI. V lost 3 bases and J 0 bases, leaving 12 bases between the germline ends. The CDR3 region is CASSDLGFDSGNTIYF. The CDR3 DNA reads as TGTGCCAGCAGTGATCTGGGGTTCGACTCTGGAAACACCATATATTTT.

This clonotype was seen only a few times. V usage is TRBV25-1 and J usage is TRBJ2-2; TRBD1 matches at 7 bases. The germline V gene encodes CDR1 MGHDK and CDR2 SYGVNS. The CDR3 is 17 amino acids. Trimming cost V 7 bases and J 5 bases; bases outside gene matches: 16. The CDR3 loop is CASTPNRGGGGTGELFF. CDR3 nucleotides: TGTGCCAGCACCCCGAACAGAGGGGGCGGTGGTACCGGGGAGCTGTTTTTT.

This sequence joins TRBV5-6 and TRBJ2-3, with D possibly being TRBD1 (6 bases). CDR3 length: 14 residues. Trimming took 4 bases from V and 4 from J, leaving 13 bases between them. CDR1 and CDR2 from the germline V gene are SGHDT and YYEEEE. The CDR3 is CASSEGGAADTQYF. In nucleotides, the CDR3 is TGTGCCAGCAGCGAAGGGGGTGCCGCAGATACGCAGTATTTT.

This clonotype has a count of ten or more. J is TRBJ2-1 and V is TRBV4-3, with 12 bases identical to TRBD1. Germline V gene lookup returns CDR1 LGHNA and CDR2 YSLEER. The CDR3 extends over 16 amino acids. With 4 bases clipped from V and 8 bases from J, the junction kept 9 bases outside the gene matches. The CDR3 DNA is TGCGCCAGCAGCCCAATTCCCGGGACAGGGGGCTATGAGCAGTTCTTC. Translation gives CASSPIPGTGGYEQFF.

This clonotype was counted many times. The genes are TRBV4-2 and TRBJ2-1; 8 nucleotides align to TRBD2. Germline values: CDR1 LGHNA, CDR2 YNFKEQ. The length of the CDR3 is 16 residues. Unmatched junction bases numbered 5, after V lost 0 bases and J lost 4 bases. The CDR3, as DNA: TGTGCCAGCAGCCAAGAGTCGGGGGGGACTTACAATGAGCAGTTCTTC. Encoded protein: CASSQESGGTYNEQFF.

The chain combines TRBV3-1 with TRBJ2-3; TRBD2 is a possible D gene (6 bases). Trimming cost V 4 bases and J 7 bases, with 15 bases left between them. CDR3 length: 14 residues. Germline values: CDR1 LGHDT, CDR2 YNNKEL (reference sequence). The CDR3 bases are TGTGCCAGCAGCCCCCACGGGAGTGCGTATACGCAGTATTTT. Translated, it gives CASSPHGSAYTQYF.

The CDR3, as DNA: TGCGCCAGCAGCTTGGTGTCAGATAGCACAGATACGCAGTATTTT. It specifies CASSLVSDSTDTQYF. The rearrangement joins TRBV5-1 to TRBJ2-3; D is uncertain. The V gene's germline CDR1 is SGHRS and CDR2 YFSETQ. CDR3 length: 15 residues. Trimming left V 0 bases short and J 0 bases short, with 8 bases between.

The chain uses TRBV12-3 or TRBV12-4 and TRBJ2-3; D is perhaps TRBD1 (5 bases). The CDR3 is 16 residues long. The V end lost 5 bases, the J end lost 3 bases, and 18 bases lay between the germline ends. For the CDR3, the DNA is TGTGCCAGCAGTCCTCCGAATGGGGCTTCGACAGATACGCAGTATTTT. Protein sequence: CASSPPNGASTDTQYF.

The gene calls are TRBV24-1 and TRBJ2-7; possible D gene TRBD2, 6 bases. V was clipped by 3 bases and J by 7 bases, with 15 bases between them. The CDR3 spans 14 residues. Per germline, CDR1 KGHDR and CDR2 SFDVKD. The CDR3 coding sequence is TGTGCCACCAGTGATGGAGGGACCTCCGGGGAGCAGTACTTC. It yields the protein CATSDGGTSGEQYF.

This clonotype showed up just a few times. The chain employs TRBV5-1 and TRBJ2-3; D gene uncertain. The germline V gene has CDR1 SGHRS and CDR2 YFSETQ. The V end was cut by 5 bases, the J end by 0 bases, with 16 bases between. CDR3 length equals 16 residues. CDR3 sequence (DNA): TGCGCCAGCAGAGCCGCGGCTGGCCCTAGCACAGATACGCAGTATTTT. It translates to CASRAAAGPSTDTQYF.

This clonotype came up a few times. This chain connects TRBV20-1 to TRBJ2-3; D is unresolved. CDR3 length: 11 residues. V lost 4 bases to trimming and J lost 9 bases, with 11 bases between them. Germline loops: CDR1 DFQATT, CDR2 SNEGSKA (reference sequence). The CDR3 loop reads CSAKKPETQYF. The CDR3 region has the DNA TGCAGTGCTAAAAAACCGGAGACGCAGTATTTT.

This clonotype was recorded at least ten times. The chain is built from TRBV7-8 and TRBJ2-5; 8 positions agree with TRBD1. After removal of 6 bases from V and 2 bases from J, the junction contained 8 bases not matched to a gene. Per the germline V gene, CDR1 is SGHVS and CDR2 is FQNEAQ. The length of the CDR3 is 15 residues. CDR3 sequence (DNA): TGTGCCAGCAGTTGGACAGGGAGGTTTCAAGAGACCCAGTACTTC. Translation: CASSWTGRFQETQYF.

This clonotype was recorded a few times. V usage is TRBV18 and J usage is TRBJ2-7; unclear D gene. The germline gives CDR1 KGHSH, CDR2 LQKENI. The CDR3 consists of 13 residues. Trimming stripped 1 base from V and 5 bases from J, with 9 bases between. CDR3 region: CASSPRGTDEQYF. CDR3 in DNA: TGTGCCAGCTCACCACGTGGAACAGACGAGCAGTACTTC.

This clonotype was seen many times. The gene calls are TRBV5-1 and TRBJ2-2; D is uncertain. CDR3 size: 15 residues. Germline V gene lookup returns CDR1 SGHRS and CDR2 YFSETQ. Trimming stripped 3 bases from V and 0 bases from J, with 9 bases between. The CDR3 here is CASSYLHSNTGELFF. The CDR3 region has the DNA TGCGCCAGCAGCTATTTACATTCGAACACCGGGGAGCTGTTTTTT.